The count of the clone carrying this TCR beta chain is one. Its antigen is as yet unknown. These data are taken from a study of Ad26.COV2.S vaccination and SARS-CoV-2 variants. Looking at the study overall: In the study, Ad26.COV2.S was injected intramuscularly once, or twice 56 days apart.

This CDR3 is built from 13 residues. Germline V gives CDR1 MNHNY, CDR2 SVGAGI (reference sequence). Trimming removed 5 bases from V and 2 bases from J, with 7 bases in between. Assay used: immunoSEQ multiplex PCR; TCRdb lists only in-frame clones, some missing. The repertoire includes about 350,000 clones, roughly 89% of them detected once, and approximately 5% sits in the top ten. Treatment in this sample: around 19 received Ad26.COV2.S at low or high dose, single or two shots; 5 received placebo; per-sample allocation not given. After the first vaccine or placebo injection, samples were drawn on day 63. Findings of the study overall: Similar non-spike TCR breadth was observed in recipients of vaccine and of placebo. Those who received the vaccine showed greater spike-specific TCR breadth than those given placebo.

The sequence came from a person aged 18-65 years who received the Ad26.COV2.S COVID-19 vaccine or a placebo. Here the sequenced sample was peripheral blood, taken in a trial of Ad26.COV2.S vaccine versus placebo. The V call is TRBV6-6, the J call TRBJ2-1, with a possible D match to TRBD1 (5 bases). This CDR3 reads CASSKTAYNEQFF. The CDR3 DNA reads as TGTGCCAGCAGTAAGACAGCCTACAATGAGCAGTTCTTC.